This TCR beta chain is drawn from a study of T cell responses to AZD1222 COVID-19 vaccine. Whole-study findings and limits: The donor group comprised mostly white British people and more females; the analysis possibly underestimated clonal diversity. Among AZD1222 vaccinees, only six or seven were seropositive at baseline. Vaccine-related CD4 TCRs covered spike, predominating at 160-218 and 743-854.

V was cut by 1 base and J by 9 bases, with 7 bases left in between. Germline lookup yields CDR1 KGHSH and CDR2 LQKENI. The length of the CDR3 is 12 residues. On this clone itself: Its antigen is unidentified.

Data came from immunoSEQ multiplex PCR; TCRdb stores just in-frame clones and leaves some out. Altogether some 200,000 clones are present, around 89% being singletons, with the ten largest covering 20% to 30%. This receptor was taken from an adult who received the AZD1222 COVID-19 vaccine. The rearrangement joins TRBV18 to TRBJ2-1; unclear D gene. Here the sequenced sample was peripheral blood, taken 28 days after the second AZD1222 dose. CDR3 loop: CASSPQAAEQFF. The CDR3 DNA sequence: TGTGCCAGCTCACCACAAGCTGCTGAGCAGTTCTTC.